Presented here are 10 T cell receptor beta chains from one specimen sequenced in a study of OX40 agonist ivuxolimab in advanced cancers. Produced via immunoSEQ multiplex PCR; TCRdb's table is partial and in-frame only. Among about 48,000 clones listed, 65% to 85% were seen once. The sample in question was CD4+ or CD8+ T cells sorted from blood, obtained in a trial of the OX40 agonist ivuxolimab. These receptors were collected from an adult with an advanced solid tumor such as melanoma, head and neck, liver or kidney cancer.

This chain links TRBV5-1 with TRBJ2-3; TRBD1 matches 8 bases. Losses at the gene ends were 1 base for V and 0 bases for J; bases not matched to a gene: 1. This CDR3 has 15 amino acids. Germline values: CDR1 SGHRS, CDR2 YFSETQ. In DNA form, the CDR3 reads TGCGCCAGCAGCTTGCAGGGGGCGAGCACAGATACGCAGTATTTT. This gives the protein CASSLQGASTDTQYF. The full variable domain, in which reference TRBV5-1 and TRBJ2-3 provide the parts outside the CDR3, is KAGVTQTPRYLIKTRGQQVTLSCSPISGHRSVSWYQQTPGQGLQFLFEYFSETQRNKGNFPGRFSGRQFSNSRSEMNVSTLELGDSALYLCASSLQGASTDTQYFGPGTRLTVL.

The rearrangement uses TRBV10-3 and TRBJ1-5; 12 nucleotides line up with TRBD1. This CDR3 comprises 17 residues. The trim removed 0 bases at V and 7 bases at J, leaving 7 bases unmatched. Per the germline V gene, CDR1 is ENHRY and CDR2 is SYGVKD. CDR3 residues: CAISESGGQGAGQPQHF. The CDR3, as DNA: TGTGCCATCAGTGAGTCCGGGGGACAGGGGGCTGGCCAGCCCCAGCATTTT.

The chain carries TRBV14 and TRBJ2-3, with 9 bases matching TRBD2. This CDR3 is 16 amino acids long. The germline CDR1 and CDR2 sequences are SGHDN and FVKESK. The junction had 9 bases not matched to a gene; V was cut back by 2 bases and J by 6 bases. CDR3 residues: CASSQPPSGVRDTQYF. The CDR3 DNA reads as TGTGCCAGCAGCCAACCTCCTAGCGGGGTCCGGGATACGCAGTATTTT.

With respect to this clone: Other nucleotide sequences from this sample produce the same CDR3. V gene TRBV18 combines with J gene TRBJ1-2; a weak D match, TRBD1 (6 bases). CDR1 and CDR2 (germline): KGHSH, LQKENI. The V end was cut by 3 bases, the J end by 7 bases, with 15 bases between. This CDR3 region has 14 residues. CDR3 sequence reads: CASSPAQGFRGYTF. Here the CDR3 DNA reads TGTGCCAGCTCACCGGCTCAGGGGTTCCGTGGCTACACCTTC.

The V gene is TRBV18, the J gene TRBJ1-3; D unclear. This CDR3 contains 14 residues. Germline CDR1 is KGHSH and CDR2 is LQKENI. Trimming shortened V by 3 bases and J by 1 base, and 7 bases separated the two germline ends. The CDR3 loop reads CASSPVGSGNTIYF. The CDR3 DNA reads TGTGCCAGCTCACCTGTGGGGTCTGGAAACACCATATATTTT. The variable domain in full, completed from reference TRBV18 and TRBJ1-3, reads NAGVMQNPRHLVRRRGQEARLRCSPMKGHSHVYWYRQLPEEGLKFMVYLQKENIIDESGMPKERFSAEFPKEGPSILRIQQVVRGDSAAYFCASSPVGSGNTIYFGEGSWLTVV.

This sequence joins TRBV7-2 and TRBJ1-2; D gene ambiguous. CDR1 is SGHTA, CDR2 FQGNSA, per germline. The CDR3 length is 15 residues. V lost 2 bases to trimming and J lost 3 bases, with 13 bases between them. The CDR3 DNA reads TGTGCCAGCAGCTTAAGGAGGCGCTCGGACTATGGCTACACCTTC. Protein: CASSLRRRSDYGYTF.

The CDR3 reads CASTNEYEQYF. CDR3 coding DNA: TGTGCCAGCACTAATGAGTACGAGCAGTACTTC. The chain uses TRBV6-5 and TRBJ2-7, with unresolved D. CDR1 is MNHEY and CDR2 is SVGAGI in the germline V gene. The CDR3 runs 11 residues. Deletions cut 7 bases from V and 4 bases from J, with 8 bases between.

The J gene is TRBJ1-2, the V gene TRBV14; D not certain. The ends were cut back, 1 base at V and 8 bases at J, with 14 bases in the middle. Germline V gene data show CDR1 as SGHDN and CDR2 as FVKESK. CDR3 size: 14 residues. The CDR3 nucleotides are TGTGCCAGCAGCCAAGGGTCCGTCCGTGGCGGCTACACCTTC. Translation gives CASSQGSVRGGYTF.

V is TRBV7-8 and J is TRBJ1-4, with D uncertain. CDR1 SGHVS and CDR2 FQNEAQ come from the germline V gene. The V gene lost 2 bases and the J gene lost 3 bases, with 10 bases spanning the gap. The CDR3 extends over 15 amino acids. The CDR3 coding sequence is TGTGCCAGCAGCTTACGTAGTCAGGCTAATGAAAAACTGTTTTTT. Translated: CASSLRSQANEKLFF.

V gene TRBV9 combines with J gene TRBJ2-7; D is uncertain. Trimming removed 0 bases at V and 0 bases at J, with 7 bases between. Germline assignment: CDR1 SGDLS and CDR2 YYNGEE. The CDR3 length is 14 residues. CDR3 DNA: TGTGCCAGCAGCGTAGGGGTAGTCTCCTACGAGCAGTACTTC. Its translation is CASSVGVVSYEQYF.